This T cell receptor beta chain appears in the sequencing data of a study of blood T cell repertoires in COVID-19. The V and J ends lost 8 bases and 1 base respectively, with 16 bases between them. Germline V gives CDR1 MNHEY, CDR2 SMNVEV (reference sequence). This CDR3 is 15 amino acids long. A single count supports this clone. Some clones are missing from TCRdb's copy, which holds only in-frame ones; the method was immunoSEQ multiplex PCR. The sample has some 460,000 clones, around 89% seen once; the top ten hold roughly 4.3%. The sequencing sample was made of peripheral blood. J is TRBJ2-3 and V is TRBV27; TRBD2 might be the D (7 bases). This TCR was sampled from a woman aged 30 to 39 with acute or convalescent COVID-19. The CDR3 is CASRRRGGGTDTQYF. CDR3 DNA sequence: TGTGCCAGCCGCCGGAGGGGGGGTGGCACAGATACGCAGTATTTT.